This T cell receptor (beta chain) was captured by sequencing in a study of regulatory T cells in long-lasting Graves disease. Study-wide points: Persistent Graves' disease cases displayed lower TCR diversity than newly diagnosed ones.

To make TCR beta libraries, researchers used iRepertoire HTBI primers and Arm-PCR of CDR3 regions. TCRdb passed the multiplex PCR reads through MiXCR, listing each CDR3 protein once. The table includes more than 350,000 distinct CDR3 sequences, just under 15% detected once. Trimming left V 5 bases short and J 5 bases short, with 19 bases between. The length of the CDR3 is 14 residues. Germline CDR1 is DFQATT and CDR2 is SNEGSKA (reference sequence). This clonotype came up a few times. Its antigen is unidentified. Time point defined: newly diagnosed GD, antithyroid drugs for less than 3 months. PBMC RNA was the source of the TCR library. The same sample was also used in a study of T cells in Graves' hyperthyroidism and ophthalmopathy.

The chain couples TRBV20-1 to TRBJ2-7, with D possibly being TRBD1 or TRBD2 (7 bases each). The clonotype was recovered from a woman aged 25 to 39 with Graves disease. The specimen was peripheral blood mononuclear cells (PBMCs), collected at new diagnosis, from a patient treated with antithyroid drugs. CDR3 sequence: CSASGGGPRNEQYF. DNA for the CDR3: TGCAGTGCTTCAGGGGGGGGACCTCGCAACGAGCAGTACTTC.